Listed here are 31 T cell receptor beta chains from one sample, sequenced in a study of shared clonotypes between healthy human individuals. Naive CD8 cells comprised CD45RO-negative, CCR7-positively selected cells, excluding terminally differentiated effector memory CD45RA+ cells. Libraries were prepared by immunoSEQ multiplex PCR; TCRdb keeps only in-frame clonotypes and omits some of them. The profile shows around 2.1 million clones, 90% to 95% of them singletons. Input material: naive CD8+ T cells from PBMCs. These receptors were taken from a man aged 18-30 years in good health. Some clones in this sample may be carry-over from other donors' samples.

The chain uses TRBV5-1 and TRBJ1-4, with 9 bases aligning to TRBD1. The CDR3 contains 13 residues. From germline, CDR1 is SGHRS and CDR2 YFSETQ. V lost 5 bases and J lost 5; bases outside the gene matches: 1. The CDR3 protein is CASRDRGNEKLFF. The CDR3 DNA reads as TGCGCCAGCAGGGACAGGGGCAATGAAAAACTGTTTTTT.

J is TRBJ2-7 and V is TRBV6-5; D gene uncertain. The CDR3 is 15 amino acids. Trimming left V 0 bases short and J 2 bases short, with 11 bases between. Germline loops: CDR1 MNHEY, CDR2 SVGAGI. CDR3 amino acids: CASSYSTGETYEQYF. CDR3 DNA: TGTGCCAGCAGTTACTCGACTGGGGAAACCTACGAGCAGTACTTC.

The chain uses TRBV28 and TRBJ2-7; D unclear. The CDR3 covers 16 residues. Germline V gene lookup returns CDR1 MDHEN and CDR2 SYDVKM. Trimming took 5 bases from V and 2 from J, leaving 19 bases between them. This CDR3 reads CASSRPLDRAAYEQYF. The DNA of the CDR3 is TGTGCCAGCAGTCGACCGCTGGACCGGGCCGCCTACGAGCAGTACTTC.

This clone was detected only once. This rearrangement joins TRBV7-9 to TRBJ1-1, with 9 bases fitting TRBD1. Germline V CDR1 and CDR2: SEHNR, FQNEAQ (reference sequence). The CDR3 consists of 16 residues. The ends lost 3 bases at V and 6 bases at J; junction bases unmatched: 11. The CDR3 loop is CASSLHSGQGRAEAFF. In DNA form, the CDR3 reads TGTGCCAGCAGCTTGCATTCCGGACAGGGGCGCGCTGAAGCTTTCTTT.

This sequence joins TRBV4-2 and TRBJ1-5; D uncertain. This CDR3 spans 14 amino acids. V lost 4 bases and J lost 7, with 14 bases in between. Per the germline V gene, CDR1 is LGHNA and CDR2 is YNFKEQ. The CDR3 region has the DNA TGTGCCAGCAGCCCTCATCCGGGTAAGCAGCCCCAGCATTTT. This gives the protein CASSPHPGKQPQHF.

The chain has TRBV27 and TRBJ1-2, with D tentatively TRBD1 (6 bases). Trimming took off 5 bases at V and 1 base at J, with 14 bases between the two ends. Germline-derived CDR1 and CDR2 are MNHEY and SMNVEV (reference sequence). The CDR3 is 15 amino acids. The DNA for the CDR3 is TGTGCCAGCAGTGGGGCCTTAGGGGGTAACTATGGCTACACCTTC. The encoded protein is CASSGALGGNYGYTF.

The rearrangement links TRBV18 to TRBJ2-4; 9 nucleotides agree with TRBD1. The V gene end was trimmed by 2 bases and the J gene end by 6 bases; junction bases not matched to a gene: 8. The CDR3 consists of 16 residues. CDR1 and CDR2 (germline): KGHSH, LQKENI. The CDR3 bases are TGTGCCAGCTCACCAAATGAACAGGGGGCGAGAAACATTCAGTACTTC. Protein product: CASSPNEQGARNIQYF.

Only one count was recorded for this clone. CDR3 region: CASNPSRGMYEQYF. DNA for the CDR3: TGTGCCAGCAACCCCTCCAGGGGGATGTACGAGCAGTACTTC. The chain carries TRBV28 and TRBJ2-7; 7 nucleotides agree with TRBD1. V was clipped by 7 bases and J by 4 bases; unmatched bases: 10. The V gene's germline CDR1 is MDHEN and CDR2 SYDVKM. The CDR3 loop spans 14 amino acids.

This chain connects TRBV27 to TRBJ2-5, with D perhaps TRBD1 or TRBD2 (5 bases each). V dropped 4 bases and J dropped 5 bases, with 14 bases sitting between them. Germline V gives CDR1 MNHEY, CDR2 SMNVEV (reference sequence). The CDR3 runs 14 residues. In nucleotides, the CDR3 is TGTGCCAGCAGTTGGTCAGAGGGGATCGAGACCCAGTACTTC. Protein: CASSWSEGIETQYF.

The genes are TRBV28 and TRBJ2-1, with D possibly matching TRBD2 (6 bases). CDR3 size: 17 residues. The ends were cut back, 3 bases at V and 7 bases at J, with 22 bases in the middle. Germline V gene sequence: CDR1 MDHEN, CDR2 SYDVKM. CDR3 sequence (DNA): TGTGCCAGCAGTTTCCGGTTTGTTCTGGCGGGACCTAATGAGCAGTTCTTC. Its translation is CASSFRFVLAGPNEQFF.

CDR3 DNA sequence: TGTGCCAGCAGCTTAGTCAGGAGGAGCTCCCTCTCCTACGAGCAGTACTTC. Protein: CASSLVRRSSLSYEQYF. The chain is built from TRBV11-1 and TRBJ2-7; a weak D match, TRBD2 (5 bases). The ends were cut back, 1 base at V and 0 bases at J, with 16 bases in the middle. This CDR3 spans 17 amino acids. Germline CDR1 reads SGHAT; CDR2 reads FQDESV (reference sequence). The whole variable domain, remainder taken from reference TRBV11-1 and TRBJ2-7, is EAEVAQSPRYKITEKSQAVAFWCDPISGHATLYWYRQILGQGPELLVQFQDESVVDDSQLPKDRFSAERLKGVDSTLKIQPAELGDSAMYLCASSLVRRSSLSYEQYFGPGTRLTVT.

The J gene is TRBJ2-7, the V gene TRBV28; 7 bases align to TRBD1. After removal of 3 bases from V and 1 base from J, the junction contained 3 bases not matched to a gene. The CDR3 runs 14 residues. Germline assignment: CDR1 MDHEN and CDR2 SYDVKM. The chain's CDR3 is CASSLWDSSYEQYF. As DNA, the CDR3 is TGTGCCAGCAGTTTGTGGGACAGTTCCTACGAGCAGTACTTC. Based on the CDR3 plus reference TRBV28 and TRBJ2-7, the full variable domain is DVKVTQSSRYLVKRTGEKVFLECVQDMDHENMFWYRQDPGLGLRLIYFSYDVKMKEKGDIPEGYSVSREKKERFSLILESASTNQTSMYLCASSLWDSSYEQYFGPGTRLTVT.

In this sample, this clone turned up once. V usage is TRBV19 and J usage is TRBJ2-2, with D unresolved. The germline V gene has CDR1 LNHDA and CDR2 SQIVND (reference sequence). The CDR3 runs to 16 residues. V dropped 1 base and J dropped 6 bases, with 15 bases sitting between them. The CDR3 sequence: CASSIGEGYDPGELFF. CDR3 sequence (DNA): TGTGCCAGTAGTATAGGCGAAGGATATGATCCCGGGGAGCTGTTTTTT.

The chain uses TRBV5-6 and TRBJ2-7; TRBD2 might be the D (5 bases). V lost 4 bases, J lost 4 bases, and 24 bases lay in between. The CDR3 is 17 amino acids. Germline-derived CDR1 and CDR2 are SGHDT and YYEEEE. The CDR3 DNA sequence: TGTGCCAGCAGCCCAATCCGCGGAGGACCTATGTCATACGAGCAGTACTTC. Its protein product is CASSPIRGGPMSYEQYF. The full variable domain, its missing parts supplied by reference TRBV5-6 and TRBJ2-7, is DAGVTQSPTHLIKTRGQQVTLRCSPKSGHDTVSWYQQALGQGPQFIFQYYEEEERQRGNFPDRFSGHQFPNYSSELNVNALLLGDSALYLCASSPIRGGPMSYEQYFGPGTRLTVT.

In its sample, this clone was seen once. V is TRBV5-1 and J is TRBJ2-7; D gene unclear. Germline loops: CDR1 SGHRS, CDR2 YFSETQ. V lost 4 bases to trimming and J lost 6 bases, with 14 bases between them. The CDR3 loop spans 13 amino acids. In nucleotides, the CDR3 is TGCGCCAGCAGCCCGGTTGGTGGCCCCGAGCAGTACTTC. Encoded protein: CASSPVGGPEQYF.

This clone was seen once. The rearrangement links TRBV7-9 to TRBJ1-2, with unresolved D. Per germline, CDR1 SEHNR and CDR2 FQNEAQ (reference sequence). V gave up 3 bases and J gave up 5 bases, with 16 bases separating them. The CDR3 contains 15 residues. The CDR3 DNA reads TGTGCCAGCAGCTTCATGAACAGTCCGACTTATGGCTACACCTTC. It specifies CASSFMNSPTYGYTF.

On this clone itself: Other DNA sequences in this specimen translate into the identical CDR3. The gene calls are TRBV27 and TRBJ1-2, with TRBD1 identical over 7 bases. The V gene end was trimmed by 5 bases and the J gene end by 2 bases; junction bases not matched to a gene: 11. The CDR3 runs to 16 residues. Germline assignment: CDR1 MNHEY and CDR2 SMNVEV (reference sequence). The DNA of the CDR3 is TGTGCCAGCAGTCCGTCCGGGGGACAGTTAAACTATGGCTACACCTTC. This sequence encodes CASSPSGGQLNYGYTF.

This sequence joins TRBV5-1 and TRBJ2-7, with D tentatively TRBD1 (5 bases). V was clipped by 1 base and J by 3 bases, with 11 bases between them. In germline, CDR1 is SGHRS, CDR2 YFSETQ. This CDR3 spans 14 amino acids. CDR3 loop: CASSLSGQSYEQYF. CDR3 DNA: TGCGCCAGCAGCTTGTCAGGACAAAGCTACGAGCAGTACTTC.

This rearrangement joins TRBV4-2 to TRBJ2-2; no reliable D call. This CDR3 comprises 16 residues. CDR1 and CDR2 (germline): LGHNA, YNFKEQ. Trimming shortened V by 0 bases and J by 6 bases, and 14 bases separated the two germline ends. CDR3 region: CASSQDRSLGAGELFF. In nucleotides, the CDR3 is TGTGCCAGCAGCCAAGATCGATCTTTAGGAGCCGGGGAGCTGTTTTTT.

The CDR3 bases are TGTGCCAGCAGCCAAGAAGTATCGGGGGACGAGCAGTACTTC. Translated, it gives CASSQEVSGDEQYF. The chain joins TRBV14 to TRBJ2-7, with D possibly matching TRBD2 (6 bases). The length of the CDR3 is 14 residues. V dropped 0 bases and J dropped 5 bases, with 11 bases sitting between them. Germline V gene sequence: CDR1 SGHDN, CDR2 FVKESK.

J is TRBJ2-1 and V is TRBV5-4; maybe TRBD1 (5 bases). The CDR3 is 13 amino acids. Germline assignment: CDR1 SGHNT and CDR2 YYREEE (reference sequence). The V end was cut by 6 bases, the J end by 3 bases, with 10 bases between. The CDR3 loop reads CASTADNYNEQFF. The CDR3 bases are TGTGCCAGCACCGCGGACAACTACAATGAGCAGTTCTTC.

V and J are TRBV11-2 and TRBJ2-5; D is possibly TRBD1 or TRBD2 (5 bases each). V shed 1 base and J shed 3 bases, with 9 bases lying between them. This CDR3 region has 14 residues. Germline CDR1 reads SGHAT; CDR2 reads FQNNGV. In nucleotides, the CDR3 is TGTGCCAGCAGCTTAGGGTTGGGGGAAGAGACCCAGTACTTC. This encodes CASSLGLGEETQYF.

CDR3 nucleotides: TGTGCCAGCAGTTTCACAGGGTTCGATCAGCCCCAGCATTTT. Protein product: CASSFTGFDQPQHF. V is TRBV7-9 and J is TRBJ1-5, with a weak D call TRBD1 (6 bases). This CDR3 has 14 residues. V lost 6 bases and J lost 5, with 14 bases in between. Germline V CDR1 and CDR2: SEHNR, FQNEAQ (reference sequence).

CDR3 residues: CASSLDRKHEQFF. CDR3 nucleotides: TGTGCCAGCAGCTTAGATCGAAAGCATGAGCAGTTCTTC. The chain recombines TRBV11-2 with TRBJ2-1, with D hard to call. This CDR3 spans 13 amino acids. V was cut by 0 bases and J by 8 bases, with 8 bases left in between. Germline V gene lookup returns CDR1 SGHAT and CDR2 FQNNGV.

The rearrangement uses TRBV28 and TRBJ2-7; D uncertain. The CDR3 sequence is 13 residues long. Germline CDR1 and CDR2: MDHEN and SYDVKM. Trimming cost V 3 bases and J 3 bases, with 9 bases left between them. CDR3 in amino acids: CASSFKISYEQYF. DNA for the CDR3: TGTGCCAGCAGTTTCAAGATCAGCTACGAGCAGTACTTC.

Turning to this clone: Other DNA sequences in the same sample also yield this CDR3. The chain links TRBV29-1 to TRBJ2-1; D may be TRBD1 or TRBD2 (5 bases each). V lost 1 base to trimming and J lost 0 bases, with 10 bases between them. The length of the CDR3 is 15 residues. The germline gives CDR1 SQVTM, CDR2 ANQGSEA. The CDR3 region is CSVEGGRSSYNEQFF. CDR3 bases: TGCAGCGTTGAAGGGGGGAGAAGCTCCTACAATGAGCAGTTCTTC.

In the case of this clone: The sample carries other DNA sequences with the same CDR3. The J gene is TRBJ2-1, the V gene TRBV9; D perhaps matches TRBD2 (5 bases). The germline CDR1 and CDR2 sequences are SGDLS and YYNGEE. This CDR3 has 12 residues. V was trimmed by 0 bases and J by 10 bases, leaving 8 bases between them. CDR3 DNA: TGTGCCAGCAGCGTAGGGAGGAACGAGCAGTTCTTC. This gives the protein CASSVGRNEQFF.

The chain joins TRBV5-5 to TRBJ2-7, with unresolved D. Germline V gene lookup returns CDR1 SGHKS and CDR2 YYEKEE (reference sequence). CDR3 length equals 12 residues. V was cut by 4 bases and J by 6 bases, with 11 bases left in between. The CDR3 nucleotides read TGTGCCAGCAGCCCTAGTTGGGGCGAGCAGTACTTC. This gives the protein CASSPSWGEQYF.

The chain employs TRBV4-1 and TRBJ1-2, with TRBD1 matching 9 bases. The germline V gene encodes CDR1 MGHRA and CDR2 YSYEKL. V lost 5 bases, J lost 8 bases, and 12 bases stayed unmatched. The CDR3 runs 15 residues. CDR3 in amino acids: CASSSLPGQGLGYTF. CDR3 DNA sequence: TGCGCCAGCAGCTCCTTACCAGGACAGGGGTTGGGCTACACCTTC.

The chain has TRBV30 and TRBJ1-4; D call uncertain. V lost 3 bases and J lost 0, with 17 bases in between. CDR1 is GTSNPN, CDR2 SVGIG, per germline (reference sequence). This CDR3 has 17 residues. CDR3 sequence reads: CAWRDGYDFTTNEKLFF. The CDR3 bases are TGTGCCTGGAGGGACGGATACGATTTTACAACTAATGAAAAACTGTTTTTT. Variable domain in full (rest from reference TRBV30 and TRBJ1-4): SQTIHQWPATLVQPVGSPLSLECTVEGTSNPNLYWYRQAAGRGLQLLFYSVGIGQISSEVPQNLSASRPQDRQFILSSKKLLLSDSGFYLCAWRDGYDFTTNEKLFFGSGTQLSVL.

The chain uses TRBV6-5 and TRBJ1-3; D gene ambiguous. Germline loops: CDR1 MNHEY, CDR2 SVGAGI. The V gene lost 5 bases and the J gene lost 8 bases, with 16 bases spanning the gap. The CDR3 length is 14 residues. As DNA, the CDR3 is TGTGCCAGCAGTGCCAACGGGGATCAAGACACCATATATTTT. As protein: CASSANGDQDTIYF.